This T cell receptor beta chain was retrieved from a study of cytomegalovirus exposure and HLA in healthy donors. Findings of the study overall: A classifier reportedly called cytomegalovirus status with high sensitivity and specificity.

Germline V lookup: CDR1 PRHDT, CDR2 FYEKMQ (reference sequence). The trim removed 5 bases at V and 5 bases at J, leaving 9 bases unmatched. This CDR3 comprises 15 residues. Assay: immunoSEQ multiplex PCR; the TCRdb copy retains only in-frame clones and omits some. The sample lists 150,000 to 200,000 clones, approximately 96% seen once, with roughly 0.83% in the top ten. This clone was seen once. Antigen specificity is unknown. The chain carries TRBV13 and TRBJ1-1, with 9 bases lining up with TRBD1. The TCR originated in a woman younger than 35 in good health and CMV-seronegative. Sequenced sample: PBMCs. The CDR3 bases are TGTGCCAGCAGCCTAAACAGGGGGCGGGGGACTGAAGCTTTCTTT. The encoded protein is CASSLNRGRGTEAFF.